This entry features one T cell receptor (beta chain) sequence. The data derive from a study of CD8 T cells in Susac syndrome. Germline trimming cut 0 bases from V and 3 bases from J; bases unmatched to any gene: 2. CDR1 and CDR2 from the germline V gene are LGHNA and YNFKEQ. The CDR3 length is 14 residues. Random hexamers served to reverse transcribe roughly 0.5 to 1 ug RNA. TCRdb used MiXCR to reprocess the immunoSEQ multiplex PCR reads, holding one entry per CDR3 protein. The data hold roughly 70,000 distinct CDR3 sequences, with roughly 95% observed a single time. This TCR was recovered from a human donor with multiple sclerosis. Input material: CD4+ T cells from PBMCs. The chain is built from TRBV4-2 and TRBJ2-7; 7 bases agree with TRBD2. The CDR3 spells CASSQDLADYEQYF. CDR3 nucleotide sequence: TGTGCCAGCAGCCAAGACCTAGCGGACTACGAGCAGTACTTC.